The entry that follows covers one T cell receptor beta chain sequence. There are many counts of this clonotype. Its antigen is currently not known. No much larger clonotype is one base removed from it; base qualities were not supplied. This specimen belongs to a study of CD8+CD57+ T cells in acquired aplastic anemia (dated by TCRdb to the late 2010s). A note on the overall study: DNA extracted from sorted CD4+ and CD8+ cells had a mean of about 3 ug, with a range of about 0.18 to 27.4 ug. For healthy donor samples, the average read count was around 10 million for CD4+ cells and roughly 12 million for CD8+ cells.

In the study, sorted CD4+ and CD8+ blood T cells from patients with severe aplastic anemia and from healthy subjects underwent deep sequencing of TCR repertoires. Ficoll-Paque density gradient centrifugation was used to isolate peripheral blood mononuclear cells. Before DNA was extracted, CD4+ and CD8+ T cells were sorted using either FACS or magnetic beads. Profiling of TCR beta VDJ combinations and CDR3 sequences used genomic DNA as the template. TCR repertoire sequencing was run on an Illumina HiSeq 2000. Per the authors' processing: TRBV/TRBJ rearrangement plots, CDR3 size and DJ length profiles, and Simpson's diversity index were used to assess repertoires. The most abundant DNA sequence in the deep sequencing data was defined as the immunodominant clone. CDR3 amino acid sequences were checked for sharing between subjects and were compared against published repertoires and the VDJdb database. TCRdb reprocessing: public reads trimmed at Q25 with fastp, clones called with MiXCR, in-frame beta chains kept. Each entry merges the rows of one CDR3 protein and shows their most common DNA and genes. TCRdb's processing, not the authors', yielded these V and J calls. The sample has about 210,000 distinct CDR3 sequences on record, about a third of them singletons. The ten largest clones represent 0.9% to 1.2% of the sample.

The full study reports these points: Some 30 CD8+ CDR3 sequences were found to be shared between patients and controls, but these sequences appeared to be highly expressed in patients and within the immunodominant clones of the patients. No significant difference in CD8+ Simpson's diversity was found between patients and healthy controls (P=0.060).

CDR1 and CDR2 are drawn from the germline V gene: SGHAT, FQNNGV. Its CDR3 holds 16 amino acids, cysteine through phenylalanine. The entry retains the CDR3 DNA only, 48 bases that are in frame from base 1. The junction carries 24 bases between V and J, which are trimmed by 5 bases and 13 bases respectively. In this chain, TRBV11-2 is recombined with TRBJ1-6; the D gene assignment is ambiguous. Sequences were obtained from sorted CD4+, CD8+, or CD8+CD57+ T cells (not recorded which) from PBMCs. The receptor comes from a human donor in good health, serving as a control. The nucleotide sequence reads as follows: TGTGCCAGCAGCCTGGGAGAAGGATATCGATCGATCCCCCTCCACTTT. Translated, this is CASSLGEGYRSIPLHF. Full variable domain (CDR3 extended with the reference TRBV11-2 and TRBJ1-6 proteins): EAGVAQSPRYKIIEKRQSVAFWCNPISGHATLYWYQQILGQGPKLLIQFQNNGVVDDSQLPKDRFSAERLKGVDSTLKIQPAKLEDSAVYLCASSLGEGYRSIPLHFGNGTRLTVT.